This TCR beta chain was sequenced during a study of early T cells in non-severe SARS-CoV-2 infection. Background on the study: Sequencing input comprised bulk RNA from unsorted whole blood; chain pairing was not available.

Unique molecular identifiers were added to individual cDNA molecules. TCRdb recomputed calls from the 5' RACE reads with MiXCR, one row per CDR3 protein. The sample shows around 80,000 distinct CDR3 sequences, roughly 12% of them seen only once. This clonotype was counted at least ten times. Between the trimmed V and J ends, which lost 2 bases and 3 bases, there was a span of 12 bases. The germline gives CDR1 LGHNA, CDR2 YNFKEQ. The CDR3 loop spans 15 amino acids. Sample: whole blood. This TCR derives from an adult who was a healthcare worker with PCR-confirmed SARS-CoV-2 infection or an uninfected control (not recorded which). The chain joins TRBV4-2 to TRBJ2-3; D may be TRBD1 (5 bases). The DNA of the CDR3 is TGTGCCAGCAGCCAACAGGGTGTAGGGACAGATACGCAGTATTTT. Translation gives CASSQQGVGTDTQYF.